The 18 T cell receptor beta chains below were found in one sample sequenced in a study of beta chain features in type 1 diabetes (dated by TCRdb to 2016 to 2019). Paper-wide results and their limitations: A moderate but significant shortening of TCRB CDR3 length was observed in type 1 diabetes patients in all four CD4+ subsets.

Their specific antigens are unknown. The library relied on the immunoSEQ multiplex PCR assay. The High Capacity cDNA Reverse Transcription Kit was used to reverse transcribe all of the isolated RNA, meaning that expressed TCRB transcripts were what got sequenced. In TCRdb, the immuneACCESS table is reduced to in-frame sequences with V and J assigned. These tables do not hold every clone; where another copy was compared, an unresolved V gene accounts for under half, and the others remain unexplained. Here the sample has approximately 150,000 clones; roughly 60% occur a single time. The leading ten clones occupy 0.08% to 0.095% of the sample. The specimen sequenced was naive CD4+ T cells from blood. The cell subset or site label of this sample denotes: true naive CD4+ T cells. The receptor source for this set is a young man with type 1 diabetes.

This clone occurred once. V usage is TRBV10-2 and J usage is TRBJ1-1; D is unresolved. Germline V gene sequence: CDR1 WSHSY, CDR2 SAAADI. Trimming left V 2 bases short and J 4 bases short, with 11 bases between. This CDR3 is 14 amino acids long. The CDR3 DNA sequence: TGCGCCAGCAGTGAGCGGACTTCATTCACTGAAGCTTTCTTT. Translated: CASSERTSFTEAFF.

This clone was picked up a small number of times. The CDR3 DNA reads TGTGCCTGGAGTGTACATGGGGTAGACTATGGCTACACCTTC. This translates into CAWSVHGVDYGYTF. V and J are TRBV30 and TRBJ1-2; D unclear. In germline, CDR1 is GTSNPN, CDR2 SVGIG (reference sequence). The CDR3 length is 14 residues. V lost 0 bases to trimming and J lost 3 bases, with 11 bases between them.

V and J are TRBV7-9 and TRBJ2-3; 10 bases line up with TRBD2. Looked up from germline, CDR1 is SEHNR and CDR2 is FQNEAQ (reference sequence). The ends lost 5 bases at V and 0 bases at J; junction bases unmatched: 5. The CDR3 totals 16 residues. The CDR3 DNA reads as TGTGCCAGCAGCCTCCTAGCGGGGGCTAGCACAGATACGCAGTATTTT. This translates into CASSLLAGASTDTQYF.

V and J are TRBV7-2 and TRBJ1-6; possible D gene TRBD1, 6 bases. This CDR3 has 16 amino acids. The germline V gene encodes CDR1 SGHTA and CDR2 FQGNSA. The ends were cut back, 4 bases at V and 6 bases at J, with 16 bases in the middle. The CDR3, as DNA: TGTGCCAGCAGCTCACAACGGACAGCTTCTAATTCACCCCTCCACTTT. Residues: CASSSQRTASNSPLHF.

This chain joins TRBV5-6 and TRBJ2-7; the match to TRBD1 covers 7 bases. Germline values: CDR1 SGHDT, CDR2 YYEEEE. With 3 bases clipped from V and 3 bases from J, the junction kept 3 bases outside the gene matches. CDR3 length equals 13 residues. This CDR3 is CASSSRDSYEQYF. In DNA, the CDR3 is TGTGCCAGCAGCTCCCGGGACAGCTACGAGCAGTACTTC.

The sample holds one count of this clone. The chain employs TRBV29-1 and TRBJ1-1; D is unclear. Germline V gene lookup returns CDR1 SQVTM and CDR2 ANQGSEA. Between the trimmed V and J ends, which lost 6 bases and 1 base, there was a span of 9 bases. The CDR3 extends over 12 amino acids. CDR3 sequence (DNA): TGCAGCGTCCTCCGGGGGAACACTGAAGCTTTCTTT. Residues: CSVLRGNTEAFF.

This chain joins TRBV9 and TRBJ2-5; TRBD1 aligns across 9 bases. Germline assignment: CDR1 SGDLS and CDR2 YYNGEE. J was trimmed by 4 bases and V by 4 bases; bases with no gene match: 11. The length of the CDR3 is 16 residues. CDR3 coding DNA: TGTGCCAGCAGCCCCCCCGGGACAGGGTCCGGAGAGACCCAGTACTTC. Residues: CASSPPGTGSGETQYF. Full variable domain (outside the CDR3, taken from reference TRBV9 and TRBJ2-5): DSGVTQTPKHLITATGQRVTLRCSPRSGDLSVYWYQQSLDQGLQFLIQYYNGEERAKGNILERFSAQQFPDLHSELNLSSLELGDSALYFCASSPPGTGSGETQYFGPGTRLLVL.

This clone was observed a few times. The gene calls are TRBV20-1 and TRBJ2-5; D ambiguous. Germline V gives CDR1 DFQATT, CDR2 SNEGSKA (reference sequence). The germline V and J ends were trimmed by 7 bases and 6 bases, with 12 bases remaining between them. The CDR3 extends over 11 amino acids. CDR3 in DNA: TGCAGTGGTACCGAAACACAGACCCAGTACTTC. Translated, it gives CSGTETQTQYF.

This chain joins TRBV4-3 and TRBJ1-1; D gene ambiguous. V lost 1 base and J lost 3, with 6 bases in between. This CDR3 region has 13 residues. Germline V lookup: CDR1 LGHNA, CDR2 YSLEER. CDR3 nucleotides: TGCGCCAGCAGCCAAGTCATCTACACTGAAGCTTTCTTT. This codes for CASSQVIYTEAFF.

V is TRBV5-4 and J is TRBJ2-7, with 7 bases that match TRBD2. The germline V gene has CDR1 SGHNT and CDR2 YYREEE (reference sequence). The CDR3 contains 15 residues. V lost 4 bases, J lost 3 bases, and 10 bases stayed unmatched. The chain's CDR3 is CASSGSGSGVYEQYF. Written as DNA, the CDR3 is TGTGCCAGCAGCGGCTCAGGGAGCGGGGTCTACGAGCAGTACTTC.

The rearrangement links TRBV28 to TRBJ1-2, with D uncertain. Trimming shortened V by 2 bases and J by 12 bases, and 16 bases separated the two germline ends. Germline-derived CDR1 and CDR2 are MDHEN and SYDVKM. The CDR3 contains 13 residues. CDR3 nucleotide sequence: TGTGCCAGCAGTTTACTCCTTCAAGACTTCCACACCTTC. Protein sequence: CASSLLLQDFHTF.

V is TRBV4-3 and J is TRBJ2-1, with 12 bases that match TRBD2. CDR1 and CDR2 from the germline V gene are LGHNA and YSLEER. The CDR3 contains 15 residues. Losses at the gene ends were 1 base for V and 9 bases for J; bases not matched to a gene: 4. The CDR3 sequence is CASSQGASGGAEQFF. CDR3 bases: TGCGCCAGCAGCCAAGGGGCTAGCGGGGGGGCTGAGCAGTTCTTC.

V usage is TRBV4-1 and J usage is TRBJ2-5, with D perhaps matching TRBD1 (6 bases). The CDR3 sequence is 15 residues long. Trimming took off 8 bases at V and 5 bases at J, with 21 bases between the two ends. Germline V gene data show CDR1 as MGHRA and CDR2 as YSYEKL. The CDR3 coding sequence is TGCGCCAGCTCCCTGGGGGCGATAAATTCGGAGACCCAGTACTTC. It is translated as CASSLGAINSETQYF.

V is TRBV27 and J is TRBJ1-1, with a tentative D call TRBD1 (5 bases). The CDR3 has 14 amino acids. Per the germline V gene, CDR1 is MNHEY and CDR2 is SMNVEV (reference sequence). V lost 4 bases to trimming and J lost 3 bases, with 12 bases between them. CDR3 nucleotide sequence: TGTGCCAGCAGTTATTGGGGGACGGACACTGAAGCTTTCTTT. Translating gives CASSYWGTDTEAFF.

The chain couples TRBV28 to TRBJ2-3; no firm D call. Germline V gene sequence: CDR1 MDHEN, CDR2 SYDVKM. CDR3 length: 14 amino acids. V gave up 3 bases and J gave up 2 bases, with 9 bases separating them. The CDR3 DNA sequence: TGTGCCAGCAGTTTCGGGCGGAACACAGATACGCAGTATTTT. Amino acids: CASSFGRNTDTQYF.

CDR3 DNA: TGCGCCAGCAGCTTGACCGGGGGCGAGCAGTACTTC. Translated, it gives CASSLTGGEQYF. V and J are TRBV5-1 and TRBJ2-7, with D tentatively TRBD2 (6 bases). This CDR3 is built from 12 residues. Germline loops: CDR1 SGHRS, CDR2 YFSETQ. V was cut by 1 base and J by 6 bases, with 8 bases left in between.

Here the CDR3 DNA reads TGTGCCAGCAGTGAATACGAAGGGGGCGTGGACACTGAAGCTTTCTTT. Translated: CASSEYEGGVDTEAFF. The chain links TRBV25-1 to TRBJ1-1; 7 bases match TRBD1. This CDR3 is built from 16 residues. The germline gives CDR1 MGHDK, CDR2 SYGVNS. V dropped 0 bases and J dropped 3; count of bases not matched to a gene: 7.

The J gene is TRBJ1-2, the V gene TRBV7-2, with a weak D call TRBD1 (6 bases). The CDR3 contains 13 residues. The V gene's germline CDR1 is SGHTA and CDR2 FQGNSA. The V gene lost 6 bases and the J gene lost 4 bases, with 12 bases spanning the gap. CDR3 region: CASSPLGAYGYTF. In DNA, the CDR3 is TGTGCCAGCAGTCCTCTGGGGGCCTATGGCTACACCTTC.